Listed here is a single TCR beta chain. Its antigen remains unknown. The entry originates in a study of CD8 T cells in ankylosing spondylitis. With molecular barcodes, quantitative 5'-RACE was used to make the TCR beta libraries. In TCRdb, the 5' RACE reads were re-called with MiXCR into one record per CDR3 protein. This table holds roughly 100,000 distinct CDR3 sequences, roughly 8.3% found once. Germline CDR1 and CDR2: ENHRY and SYGVKD. This CDR3 region has 14 residues. Trimming removed 4 bases at V and 4 bases at J, with 14 bases between. Study observations and caveats: In ankylosing spondylitis blood, a motif of roughly 8 highly homologous TCR beta variants appeared characteristic.

Sequenced input: blood, either unsorted or a sorted T cell fraction (not recorded which). The source is a male donor with ankylosing spondylitis or in good health (not recorded which). The chain has TRBV10-3 and TRBJ2-7; D might be TRBD2 (5 bases). CDR3 DNA sequence: TGTGCCATCAGTGGGGGAAGCGGACCTTACGAGCAGTACTTC. Residues: CAISGGSGPYEQYF.